This TCR beta chain was captured by sequencing in a study of blood T cells in healthy people across ages. The study's findings and limits: Researchers judged that diversity estimates from one million T cells fell short of true values. Significant beta diversity loss was already apparent by age 40, declining roughly linearly. Samples with more naive T cells showed higher observed beta diversity.

Using a J-beta primer mix together with a sample-barcoded 5' primer, a second PCR was run for about 6 to 12 cycles. TCRdb processed the 5' RACE reads anew with MiXCR; each CDR3 protein has one entry. The data hold some 920,000 distinct CDR3 sequences, with roughly 47% observed a single time. PBMCs were isolated at a quantity of at least 6.5 million per sample. A remark on this clonotype: What it binds is not known. At one end the junction does not follow the germline gene, possibly because of a read error.

Input material: blood. The clonotype originates from a woman aged 55 to 70 in good health.

The CDR3, as DNA: TGTGCCTGCAGCCGACTGGGGAGGGGAAGATGCTATAGCAATCAGCCCCAGCATTTT. It encodes CACSRLGRGRCYSNQPQHF. The V and J genes are TRBV7-6 and TRBJ1-5; TRBD1 is a possible D gene (5 bases). CDR3 size: 19 residues. Germline V CDR1 and CDR2: SGHVS, FNYEAQ.